The 29 T cell receptor beta chains presented below share a single source sample, sequenced in a study of immune evolution from preneoplasia to lung adenocarcinoma. Assay: immunoSEQ multiplex PCR; the TCRdb copy retains only in-frame clones and omits some. Counted here are 2,000 to 2,500 clones, about four fifths occurring once; the ten biggest clones make up around 13%. Specimen: FFPE normal lung tissue adjacent to the tumor. Source of these receptors: a person between 55 and 69 years old with lung adenocarcinoma.

The CDR3 sequence is CASSDLLSYEQYF. CDR3 coding DNA: TGTGCCAGCAGTGACCTACTCTCCTACGAGCAGTACTTC. The chain is built from TRBV2 and TRBJ2-7, with D unclear. CDR1 is SNHLY, CDR2 FYNNEI, per germline. The CDR3 has 13 amino acids. V lost 3 bases to trimming and J lost 0 bases, with 6 bases between them.

V usage is TRBV13 and J usage is TRBJ2-5; D may match TRBD1 or TRBD2 (7 bases each). V lost 7 bases to trimming and J lost 3 bases, with 24 bases between them. CDR3 length equals 17 residues. The germline V gene has CDR1 PRHDT and CDR2 FYEKMQ (reference sequence). The chain's CDR3 is CASTLGGGGRVEETQYF. CDR3 in DNA: TGTGCCAGCACTCTGGGAGGGGGCGGGAGAGTCGAAGAGACCCAGTACTTC.

J is TRBJ2-1 and V is TRBV4-2; either TRBD1 or TRBD2 may supply D (5 bases each). Germline V gene sequence: CDR1 LGHNA, CDR2 YNFKEQ. The CDR3 covers 15 residues. V lost 5 bases to trimming and J lost 10 bases, with 21 bases between them. This CDR3 reads CASSSSRDPTQEQFF. The CDR3, as DNA: TGTGCCAGCAGCAGCAGCCGGGACCCCACCCAAGAGCAGTTCTTC.

The V gene is TRBV4-1, the J gene TRBJ2-5, with a weak D call TRBD2 (6 bases). CDR1 is MGHRA, CDR2 YSYEKL, per germline. The ends were cut back, 8 bases at V and 5 bases at J, with 15 bases in the middle. This CDR3 spans 13 amino acids. CDR3 coding DNA: TGCGCCAGCCAGGAGGGTCGCGGGGAGACCCAGTACTTC. This sequence encodes CASQEGRGETQYF.

The chain joins TRBV15 to TRBJ2-7; D gene ambiguous. V dropped 1 base and J dropped 6 bases, with 16 bases sitting between them. The CDR3 covers 15 residues. Germline CDR1 is LNHNV and CDR2 is YYDKDF (reference sequence). The CDR3, as DNA: TGTGCCACCAGCAGAGTGGGAATAACTCCTAGCGAGCAGTACTTC. The encoded protein is CATSRVGITPSEQYF. Full variable domain (remainder filled in from reference TRBV15 and TRBJ2-7): DAMVIQNPRYQVTQFGKPVTLSCSQTLNHNVMYWYQQKSSQAPKLLFHYYDKDFNNEADTPDNFQSRRPNTSFCFLDIRSPGLGDTAMYLCATSRVGITPSEQYFGPGTRLTVT.

Written as DNA, the CDR3 is TGCGCCAGCAGCCAAGGACTAGCCGGGGAGCTGTTTTTT. This gives the protein CASSQGLAGELFF. This chain uses TRBV4-3 with TRBJ2-2; D might be TRBD2 (6 bases). Trimming took off 1 base at V and 6 bases at J, with 6 bases between the two ends. Germline V lookup: CDR1 LGHNA, CDR2 YSLEER. The CDR3 totals 13 residues.

The sample holds one count of this clone. The J gene is TRBJ2-7, the V gene TRBV27, with D unresolved. Between the trimmed V and J ends, which lost 2 bases and 0 bases, there was a span of 8 bases. This CDR3 spans 14 amino acids. Germline-derived CDR1 and CDR2 are MNHEY and SMNVEV (reference sequence). CDR3 sequence: CASSLVGSSYEQYF. The CDR3 DNA follows: TGTGCCAGCAGTTTAGTGGGCAGCTCCTACGAGCAGTACTTC.

The chain has TRBV7-9 and TRBJ2-7; TRBD1 aligns across 8 bases. Losses at the gene ends were 4 bases for V and 4 bases for J; bases not matched to a gene: 6. This CDR3 has 14 residues. Germline CDR1 reads SEHNR; CDR2 reads FQNEAQ (reference sequence). CDR3 loop: CASSSQDRAYEQYF. CDR3 nucleotides: TGTGCCAGCAGCTCCCAGGACAGGGCGTACGAGCAGTACTTC.

CDR3 sequence reads: CASSLVGKGYGYTF. CDR3 sequence (DNA): TGTGCCAGCAGCTTGGTCGGAAAGGGGTATGGCTACACCTTC. The chain joins TRBV5-6 to TRBJ1-2; a possible D gene is TRBD1 (5 bases). Germline assignment: CDR1 SGHDT and CDR2 YYEEEE. The CDR3 sequence is 14 residues long. Deletions cut 0 bases from V and 5 bases from J, with 11 bases between. Filled out from reference TRBV5-6 and TRBJ1-2, the complete variable domain reads DAGVTQSPTHLIKTRGQQVTLRCSPKSGHDTVSWYQQALGQGPQFIFQYYEEEERQRGNFPDRFSGHQFPNYSSELNVNALLLGDSALYLCASSLVGKGYGYTFGSGTRLTVV.

Concerning this clone: This same CDR3 is encoded by further DNA sequences in the sample. The chain has TRBV7-6 and TRBJ2-1; D assignment may be TRBD1 or TRBD2 (5 bases each). V was clipped by 5 bases and J by 5 bases, with 10 bases between them. Germline assignment: CDR1 SGHVS and CDR2 FNYEAQ. The CDR3 spans 13 residues. The CDR3 DNA reads as TGTGCCAGCAGCGGGGACGGAAACAATGAGCAGTTCTTC. Translated: CASSGDGNNEQFF.

J is TRBJ2-3 and V is TRBV7-2; 8 bases fit TRBD1. Germline trimming cut 2 bases from V and 1 base from J; bases unmatched to any gene: 2. Germline CDR1 is SGHTA and CDR2 is FQGNSA. The CDR3 has 15 residues. For the CDR3, the DNA is TGTGCCAGCAGCTTACAGGGGGCGGGCACAGATACGCAGTATTTT. It codes for CASSLQGAGTDTQYF.

The chain carries TRBV21-1 and TRBJ1-4; TRBD1, the table's D call, lacks a check against the DNA. TRBV21-1 is termed a pseudogene. CDR3 length: 16 amino acids. The CDR3 loop is CASSLGVGHSNEKLFF. CDR3 DNA sequence: TGTGCCAGCAGCCTAGGGGTCGGTCATAGTAATGAAAAACTGTTTTTT.

J is TRBJ2-3 and V is TRBV10-3; D might be TRBD2 (8 bases). The CDR3 spans 15 residues. The germline gives CDR1 ENHRY, CDR2 SYGVKD. Trimming pared 6 bases from V and 5 bases from J, leaving 18 bases between. In nucleotides, the CDR3 is TGTGCCATCAGCAGGGGGGGGACTAGGGTAGATACGCAGTATTTT. This encodes CAISRGGTRVDTQYF.

The gene calls are TRBV7-3 and TRBJ2-2, with D uncertain. CDR3 size: 14 residues. The ends were cut back, 6 bases at V and 2 bases at J, with 10 bases in the middle. Germline V gene sequence: CDR1 SGHTA, CDR2 FQGTGA. CDR3 in DNA: TGTGCCAGCAGATTCGATCAAAACACCGGGGAGCTGTTTTTT. Translating gives CASRFDQNTGELFF. Combining the CDR3 with reference TRBV7-3 and TRBJ2-2 gives the whole variable domain GAGVSQTPSNKVTEKGKYVELRCDPISGHTALYWYRQSLGQGPEFLIYFQGTGAADDSGLPNDRFFAVRPEGSVSTLKIQRTERGDSAVYLCASRFDQNTGELFFGEGSRLTVL.

V gene TRBV6-1 combines with J gene TRBJ2-3, with TRBD1 matching over 10 bases. The CDR3 sequence is 15 residues long. V was pared by 2 bases and J by 4 bases, with 3 bases of the junction left unmatched. The germline V gene has CDR1 MNHNS and CDR2 SASEGT. The CDR3 loop reads CASSETGTGADTQYF. DNA for the CDR3: TGTGCCAGCAGTGAAACCGGGACAGGGGCAGATACGCAGTATTTT.

This clone was seen more than once but under ten times. The chain links TRBV6-5 to TRBJ1-2; 7 nucleotides match TRBD1. With 2 bases clipped from V and 3 bases from J, the junction kept 6 bases outside the gene matches. In germline, CDR1 is MNHEY, CDR2 SVGAGI. This CDR3 is built from 15 residues. CDR3 sequence reads: CASSYMTGLDYGYTF. DNA of the CDR3: TGTGCCAGCAGTTACATGACAGGGCTGGACTATGGCTACACCTTC.

This chain links TRBV7-2 with TRBJ2-2; 7 bases fit TRBD1. V was clipped by 1 base and J by 4 bases; unmatched bases: 3. The CDR3 contains 15 residues. CDR1 is SGHTA, CDR2 FQGNSA, per germline. CDR3 protein: CASSLEGGGTGELFF. CDR3 in DNA: TGTGCCAGCAGCTTAGAAGGGGGCGGCACCGGGGAGCTGTTTTTT.

The V call is TRBV7-9, the J call TRBJ2-2; 8 bases are a match to TRBD1. The germline gives CDR1 SEHNR, CDR2 FQNEAQ (reference sequence). The CDR3 runs 16 residues. Germline trimming cut 5 bases from V and 0 bases from J; bases unmatched to any gene: 5. CDR3: CASSHPDRANTGELFF. The CDR3 DNA follows: TGTGCCAGCAGCCACCCGGACAGGGCGAACACCGGGGAGCTGTTTTTT. Combining the CDR3 with reference TRBV7-9 and TRBJ2-2 gives the whole variable domain DTGVSQNPRHKITKRGQNVTFRCDPISEHNRLYWYRQTLGQGPEFLTYFQNEAQLEKSRLLSDRFSAERPKGSFSTLEIQRTEQGDSAMYLCASSHPDRANTGELFFGEGSRLTVL.

The gene calls are TRBV5-4 and TRBJ2-2; 7 positions agree with TRBD2. Germline V gene sequence: CDR1 SGHNT, CDR2 YYREEE (reference sequence). V dropped 7 bases and J dropped 4; count of bases not matched to a gene: 13. The CDR3 consists of 16 residues. CDR3 residues: CASGGESGTATGELFF. In nucleotides, the CDR3 is TGTGCCAGCGGGGGGGAGAGCGGGACGGCCACCGGGGAGCTGTTTTTT.

The sample holds a few counts of this clone. The chain carries TRBV4-1 and TRBJ2-7, with TRBD2 matching over 9 bases. CDR3 length: 15 residues. V lost 3 bases, J lost 0 bases, and 3 bases stayed unmatched. Germline V lookup: CDR1 MGHRA, CDR2 YSYEKL. The CDR3 is CASSHPAGGSYEQYF. In DNA, the CDR3 is TGCGCCAGCAGCCACCCAGCGGGAGGCTCCTACGAGCAGTACTTC.

This chain links TRBV23-1 with TRBJ1-1; tentative D call: TRBD1 (5 bases). TRBV23-1 is identified as an open reading frame with a role that is uncertain. Trimming stripped 2 bases from V and 10 bases from J, with 8 bases between. The CDR3 loop spans 11 amino acids. Here the CDR3 DNA reads TGCGCCAGCAGTCAAGGGGGGAGAGCTTTCTTT. This translates into CASSQGGRAFF.

The chain couples TRBV4-2 to TRBJ2-7; D might be TRBD2 (5 bases). Germline assignment: CDR1 LGHNA and CDR2 YNFKEQ. There are 14 residues in the CDR3. Trimming took 5 bases from V and 4 from J, leaving 15 bases between them. CDR3 DNA sequence: TGTGCCAGCAGCTCCGATGGGAGAGGGTACGAGCAGTACTTC. Amino acid sequence: CASSSDGRGYEQYF.

V gene TRBV10-1 combines with J gene TRBJ2-4; the D is unclear. Germline V gene lookup returns CDR1 WNHNN and CDR2 SYGVQD (reference sequence). Between the trimmed V and J ends, which lost 7 bases and 0 bases, there was a span of 10 bases. This CDR3 has 14 amino acids. CDR3 in DNA: TGCGCCAGCATGATAGATCTAGCCAAAAACATTCAGTACTTC. Translating it yields CASMIDLAKNIQYF.

V usage is TRBV6-5 and J usage is TRBJ1-6; D not certain. This CDR3 has 13 residues. V lost 5 bases, J lost 7 bases, and 9 bases lay in between. Germline V gene sequence: CDR1 MNHEY, CDR2 SVGAGI. The CDR3 loop reads CASSQTVNSPLHF. The DNA of the CDR3 is TGTGCCAGCAGTCAAACAGTAAATTCACCCCTCCACTTT.

This clone is classed as hyperexpanded. The chain recombines TRBV9 with TRBJ1-1, with D unresolved. Trimming took 4 bases from V and 1 from J, leaving 8 bases between them. CDR1 SGDLS and CDR2 YYNGEE come from the germline V gene. The CDR3 spans 13 residues. The CDR3 spells CASSYVQNTEAFF. The CDR3 bases are TGTGCCAGCAGCTACGTCCAGAACACTGAAGCTTTCTTT.

The genes are TRBV19 and TRBJ2-1; 7 bases match TRBD1. The germline CDR1 and CDR2 sequences are LNHDA and SQIVND (reference sequence). The CDR3 is 14 residues long. With V trimmed by 8 bases and J by 1 base, 5 bases remained unmatched. CDR3 in amino acids: CASRNRGSYNEQFF. DNA of the CDR3: TGTGCCAGTCGGAACAGGGGATCCTACAATGAGCAGTTCTTC.

The J gene is TRBJ2-5, the V gene TRBV30, with D unresolved. The V end was cut by 0 bases, the J end by 2 bases, with 13 bases between. The CDR3 runs to 15 residues. CDR1 and CDR2 from the germline V gene are GTSNPN and SVGIG (reference sequence). This CDR3 reads CAWSVYRGWQETQYF. The CDR3 DNA sequence: TGTGCCTGGAGTGTATACCGAGGTTGGCAAGAGACCCAGTACTTC. The full variable domain, its missing parts supplied by reference TRBV30 and TRBJ2-5, is SQTIHQWPATLVQPVGSPLSLECTVEGTSNPNLYWYRQAAGRGLQLLFYSVGIGQISSEVPQNLSASRPQDRQFILSSKKLLLSDSGFYLCAWSVYRGWQETQYFGPGTRLLVL.

The CDR3 bases are TGCAGCGTTGGGGGCGACAGGCCTCCTTACGAGCAGTACTTC. Translation: CSVGGDRPPYEQYF. The V call is TRBV29-1, the J call TRBJ2-7; TRBD1 is a possible D gene (6 bases). Trimming left V 4 bases short and J 4 bases short, with 17 bases between. The V gene's germline CDR1 is SQVTM and CDR2 ANQGSEA. The CDR3 length is 14 residues.

CDR3 sequence reads: CSALRGEKLFF. In DNA form, the CDR3 reads TGCAGTGCCTTACGGGGTGAAAAACTGTTTTTT. The J gene is TRBJ1-4, the V gene TRBV20-1; D is ambiguous. The germline V and J ends were trimmed by 6 bases and 7 bases, with 9 bases remaining between them. CDR1 is DFQATT, CDR2 SNEGSKA, per germline (reference sequence). The CDR3 has 11 residues.